The next 8 T cell receptor beta chains were all read from a single sample in a study of blood T cell repertoires in COVID-19. The method was immunoSEQ multiplex PCR; TCRdb's version includes in-frame clones alone and lacks a portion of them. The sample carries about 170,000 clones, 79% recorded once. The material sequenced was PBMCs or T cells enriched from blood (not recorded which). The receptors derive from a woman in her seventies in a cohort exposed to, infected with or recovered from COVID-19 (not recorded which).

The J gene is TRBJ2-7, the V gene TRBV6-5; 9 bases map to TRBD1. The length of the CDR3 is 14 residues. CDR1 MNHEY and CDR2 SVGAGI come from the germline V gene. Losses at the gene ends were 6 bases for V and 9 bases for J; bases not matched to a gene: 12. The CDR3 spells CASSSAGQGPAQYF. CDR3 DNA: TGTGCCAGCAGCTCTGCGGGACAGGGCCCAGCGCAGTACTTC.

This clone was counted only a few times. The CDR3 is CASTAGDTDTQYF. The CDR3 DNA follows: TGTGCCAGCACAGCGGGAGACACAGATACGCAGTATTTT. The rearrangement links TRBV28 to TRBJ2-3, with 8 bases fitting TRBD2. The CDR3 runs 13 residues. After removal of 7 bases from V and 2 bases from J, the junction contained 2 bases not matched to a gene. Germline loops: CDR1 MDHEN, CDR2 SYDVKM.

This sequence joins TRBV6-4 and TRBJ2-7; a possible D gene is TRBD2 (6 bases). The CDR3 is 15 amino acids. V was pared by 5 bases and J by 2 bases, with 16 bases between. Germline V gene lookup returns CDR1 MRHNA and CDR2 SNTAGT. As DNA, the CDR3 is TGTGCCAGCAGTCCCCTGTCAGGAGGGCCCTACGAGCAGTACTTC. It translates to CASSPLSGGPYEQYF.

The V and J genes are TRBV18 and TRBJ1-1; D gene unclear. CDR1 is KGHSH and CDR2 is LQKENI in the germline V gene. The V gene lost 4 bases and the J gene lost 3 bases, with 9 bases spanning the gap. The length of the CDR3 is 13 residues. The chain's CDR3 is CASSRAGDTEAFF. DNA for the CDR3: TGTGCCAGCTCACGGGCCGGGGACACTGAAGCTTTCTTT.

The chain is built from TRBV11-3 and TRBJ2-2, with 10 positions matching TRBD2. V shed 5 bases and J 4 bases; nucleotides not matched to a gene: 16. Germline CDR1 reads SGHNT; CDR2 reads YENEEA. The CDR3 has 19 amino acids. The CDR3 protein is CASSQRGLAVAGGTGELFF. The DNA for the CDR3 is TGTGCCAGCAGCCAACGAGGACTAGCGGTCGCGGGGGGCACCGGGGAGCTGTTTTTT.

V gene TRBV24-1 combines with J gene TRBJ2-2; D may be TRBD2 (6 bases). Germline V lookup: CDR1 KGHDR, CDR2 SFDVKD. The CDR3 is 17 residues long. V was cut by 2 bases and J by 3 bases, with 15 bases left in between. CDR3 sequence reads: CATSDSTTSRDTGELFF. The DNA of the CDR3 is TGTGCCACCAGTGATTCGACGACTAGTCGAGACACCGGGGAGCTGTTTTTT.

The rearrangement links TRBV5-4 to TRBJ2-3; D remains ambiguous. V lost 0 bases and J 1 base, leaving 3 bases between the germline ends. This CDR3 has 13 residues. Germline CDR1 reads SGHNT; CDR2 reads YYREEE (reference sequence). Written as DNA, the CDR3 is TGTGCCAGCAGCTTGGCCGGCACAGATACGCAGTATTTT. Encoded protein: CASSLAGTDTQYF.

The chain has TRBV14 and TRBJ2-7, with D maybe TRBD1 (6 bases). This CDR3 is 19 amino acids long. Germline CDR1 and CDR2: SGHDN and FVKESK. Trimming left V 10 bases short and J 6 bases short, with 37 bases between. The CDR3 bases are TGTGCCATCGATCCAACCCAGGGGAAGCCTACCCCTTACCCTTCCGAGCAGTACTTC. This encodes CAIDPTQGKPTPYPSEQYF.